What follows are 27 T cell receptor beta chains derived from one specimen sequenced in a study of breast tumors, draining lymph nodes, adjacent tissues. TCRdb reprocessed the multiplex PCR reads via MiXCR and lists one record per CDR3 protein. The table includes over 20,000 distinct CDR3 sequences, approximately 61% detected once. What was sequenced was tumor-adjacent breast tissue. These receptors all stem from a female donor with breast cancer. Some clones in this sample may be carry-over from other donors' samples.

V usage is TRBV15 and J usage is TRBJ2-1; D remains unclear. V gave up 0 bases and J gave up 7 bases, with 7 bases separating them. Germline CDR1 LNHNV, CDR2 YYDKDF (reference sequence). The CDR3 sequence is 13 residues long. CDR3 nucleotides: TGTGCCACCAGCAGAGAGAGTAAGAATGAGCAGTTCTTC. This codes for CATSRESKNEQFF.

This clonotype was counted at least ten times. Here the CDR3 reads CSARLPGYNEQFF. The DNA for the CDR3 is TGCAGTGCTAGATTACCGGGGTACAATGAGCAGTTCTTC. The chain employs TRBV20-1 and TRBJ2-1; TRBD2 is a possible D gene (5 bases). CDR3 length equals 13 residues. V was trimmed by 2 bases and J by 4 bases, leaving 9 bases between them. The germline gives CDR1 DFQATT, CDR2 SNEGSKA (reference sequence).

The chain couples TRBV20-1 to TRBJ2-7, with 9 bases that match TRBD2. The CDR3 is 14 residues long. CDR1 is DFQATT, CDR2 SNEGSKA, per germline (reference sequence). Germline trimming cut 3 bases from V and 3 bases from J; bases unmatched to any gene: 6. CDR3 amino acids: CSARGIAGDYEQYF. CDR3 nucleotide sequence: TGCAGTGCTAGGGGAATAGCGGGAGACTACGAGCAGTACTTC.

The V call is TRBV11-3, the J call TRBJ1-2, with D possibly TRBD1 on 6 matching bases. V lost 5 bases and J lost 4, with 8 bases in between. This CDR3 has 12 residues. Germline V gene lookup returns CDR1 SGHNT and CDR2 YENEEA. In DNA, the CDR3 is TGTGCCAGCAGCCAGGACAGCTATGGCTACACCTTC. Its protein is CASSQDSYGYTF.

In its sample, this clonotype is medium-sized. The chain couples TRBV29-1 to TRBJ2-1, with 12 positions matching TRBD2. CDR3 length equals 15 residues. V lost 4 bases to trimming and J lost 7 bases; unmatched junction nucleotides: 8. CDR1 is SQVTM and CDR2 is ANQGSEA in the germline V gene. In nucleotides, the CDR3 is TGCAGCGTTGGGAGACTAGCGGGAGCCTCGAATGAGCAGTTCTTC. Translation gives CSVGRLAGASNEQFF.

On this clonotype itself: One junction end does not reproduce the germline sequence, and a read error may be involved. The chain carries TRBV7-2 and TRBJ1-2, with a tentative D call TRBD1 (5 bases). Germline loops: CDR1 SGHTA, CDR2 FQGNSA. The CDR3 spans 13 residues. CDR3 in amino acids: CASSAQATYSYPF. The CDR3 nucleotides read TGTGCCAGCAGCGCACAGGCCACATATAGCTACCCCTTC.

With respect to this clonotype: This may stem from a read error, because a much larger clone lies one nucleotide away. The chain links TRBV6-6 to TRBJ2-1, with TRBD2 identical over 12 bases. The V gene end was trimmed by 5 bases and the J gene end by 2 bases; junction bases not matched to a gene: 7. Germline-derived CDR1 and CDR2 are MNHNY and SVGAGI (reference sequence). The CDR3 length is 17 residues. The CDR3 region is CASSPSGRGPAYNEQFF. CDR3 in DNA: TGTGCCAGCAGTCCTAGCGGGAGGGGGCCGGCCTACAATGAGCAGTTCTTC.

About this clonotype itself: Since no conserved phenylalanine or tryptophan closes the CDR3, a read error is the likely cause. The CDR3 nucleotides are TGCAGTGCTAGAGGGGCTAACTACGAGCAGTACCTC. Translating gives CSARGANYEQYL. The chain employs TRBV20-1 and TRBJ2-7; no reliable D call. Trimming pared 1 base from V and 3 bases from J, leaving 7 bases between. Germline CDR1 and CDR2: DFQATT and SNEGSKA (reference sequence). The CDR3 covers 12 residues.

The chain links TRBV6-1 to TRBJ1-2; 7 nucleotides match TRBD1. After removal of 4 bases from V and 4 bases from J, the junction contained 0 bases not matched to a gene. This CDR3 region has 12 residues. Looked up from germline, CDR1 is MNHNS and CDR2 is SASEGT. CDR3 loop: CASSGQGYGYTF. Written as DNA, the CDR3 is TGTGCCAGCAGTGGACAGGGCTATGGCTACACCTTC.

Ten or more counts support this clonotype. The V and J genes are TRBV29-1 and TRBJ1-1; D is perhaps TRBD1 (6 bases). The germline gives CDR1 SQVTM, CDR2 ANQGSEA. The CDR3 has 12 residues. V lost 6 bases and J lost 2, with 10 bases in between. The CDR3 reads CSVGGGNTEAFF. As DNA, the CDR3 is TGCAGCGTCGGAGGGGGTAACACTGAAGCTTTCTTT.

By share, this clonotype counts as medium-sized. The chain uses TRBV24-1 and TRBJ1-2; 8 positions match TRBD1. CDR1 and CDR2 from the germline V gene are KGHDR and SFDVKD. The CDR3 loop spans 14 amino acids. V shed 1 base and J 6 bases; nucleotides not matched to a gene: 3. CDR3 amino acids: CATSDLPGGDGYTF. CDR3 in DNA: TGTGCCACCAGTGATTTACCAGGGGGCGATGGCTACACCTTC.

V usage is TRBV5-1 and J usage is TRBJ2-3; D uncertain. Trimming cost V 0 bases and J 4 bases, with 12 bases left between them. Germline CDR1 reads SGHRS; CDR2 reads YFSETQ. The CDR3 extends over 15 amino acids. The CDR3 reads CASSLVASTADTQYF. Here the CDR3 DNA reads TGCGCCAGCAGCTTGGTAGCCAGCACGGCAGATACGCAGTATTTT. Supplemented by reference TRBV5-1 and TRBJ2-3, the full variable domain reads KAGVTQTPRYLIKTRGQQVTLSCSPISGHRSVSWYQQTPGQGLQFLFEYFSETQRNKGNFPGRFSGRQFSNSRSEMNVSTLELGDSALYLCASSLVASTADTQYFGPGTRLTVL.

In this sample, this clonotype turned up once. The V gene is TRBV2, the J gene TRBJ2-7; no firm D call. This CDR3 has 11 amino acids. V lost 5 bases and J lost 2, with 4 bases in between. Germline CDR1 is SNHLY and CDR2 is FYNNEI. The CDR3 DNA follows: TGTGCCAGCAGTCGGACCTACGAGCAGTACTTC. It is translated as CASSRTYEQYF.

This sequence joins TRBV2 and TRBJ2-5; D gene uncertain. Germline V gene lookup returns CDR1 SNHLY and CDR2 FYNNEI. The CDR3 runs 13 residues. Trimming pared 5 bases from V and 2 bases from J, leaving 9 bases between. CDR3 loop: CASSPPAQETQYF. The CDR3 nucleotides read TGTGCCAGCAGTCCCCCGGCTCAAGAGACCCAGTACTTC.

In its sample, this clonotype ranks as medium-sized. The chain carries TRBV24-1 and TRBJ1-5; D may be TRBD1 (5 bases). The V end lost 6 bases, the J end lost 0 bases, and 20 bases lay between the germline ends. The length of the CDR3 is 18 residues. CDR1 KGHDR and CDR2 SFDVKD come from the germline V gene. CDR3 DNA: TGTGCCACCAGTCCGACCCCGGGACTCCAAGGTAGCAATCAGCCCCAGCATTTT. Translation: CATSPTPGLQGSNQPQHF.

This clonotype has a single count. J is TRBJ2-7 and V is TRBV7-2; 7 bases are a match to TRBD2. The junction had 9 bases not matched to a gene; V was cut back by 3 bases and J by 4 bases. The CDR3 covers 15 residues. Germline CDR1 and CDR2: SGHTA and FQGNSA. This CDR3 is CASSFKPGGRYEQYV. The CDR3 DNA follows: TGTGCCAGCAGCTTTAAGCCGGGGGGAAGGTACGAGCAGTACGTC.

The chain links TRBV5-5 to TRBJ1-2; 10 nucleotides agree with TRBD1. Germline lookup yields CDR1 SGHKS and CDR2 YYEKEE (reference sequence). The J segment lost 8 bases and the V segment lost 0 bases, leaving 1 base of the junction unmatched. The CDR3 runs 13 residues. CDR3 protein: CASSLGQGAGYTF. CDR3 bases: TGTGCCAGCAGCTTGGGACAGGGGGCAGGCTACACCTTC.

Details on this clonotype: As the CDR3 is not closed by the conserved phenylalanine or tryptophan, this likely results from a read error. The CDR3 region has the DNA TGCGCCAGCAGCCAAGGGTTACCACCAGATACGCAGTATCTT. Protein sequence: CASSQGLPPDTQYL. The genes are TRBV3-1 and TRBJ2-3; unclear D gene. There are 14 residues in the CDR3. Germline CDR1 LGHDT, CDR2 YNNKEL (reference sequence).

This clonotype was detected many times. V is TRBV28 and J is TRBJ2-1, with D uncertain. Per the germline V gene, CDR1 is MDHEN and CDR2 is SYDVKM. The CDR3 is 13 residues long. Between the trimmed V and J ends, which lost 2 bases and 6 bases, there was a span of 8 bases. CDR3 nucleotide sequence: TGTGCCAGCAGTTTAGGCCCTTTCAATGAGCAGTTCTTC. Its translation is CASSLGPFNEQFF.

This clonotype has at least ten counts. A clone one base away is much larger, so this may be a read error. This chain links TRBV20-1 with TRBJ2-1; TRBD2 matches 13 bases. Looked up from germline, CDR1 is DFQATT and CDR2 is SNEGSKA (reference sequence). The CDR3 consists of 12 residues. The CDR3 sequence: CSAGLAGDEPFF. The CDR3 DNA is TGCAGTGCTGGACTAGCGGGGGATGAGCCGTTCTTC.

The rearrangement links TRBV20-1 to TRBJ2-1; a possible D gene is TRBD1 (6 bases). Germline CDR1 reads DFQATT; CDR2 reads SNEGSKA (reference sequence). The CDR3 is 16 residues long. Trimming shortened V by 1 base and J by 1 base, and 14 bases separated the two germline ends. In DNA form, the CDR3 reads TGCAGTGCTAGAGTCAGGGGCGGTGATTCCTACAATGAGCAGTTCTTC. It encodes CSARVRGGDSYNEQFF.

This chain links TRBV19 with TRBJ2-2; 10 positions match TRBD2. The CDR3 runs to 17 residues. V dropped 5 bases and J dropped 4; count of bases not matched to a gene: 10. CDR1 is LNHDA, CDR2 SQIVND, per germline (reference sequence). CDR3 bases: TGTGCCAGTAGTTTGGGTAGCGGGAGGCCCTTCACCGGGGAGCTGTTTTTT. Translation: CASSLGSGRPFTGELFF.

V is TRBV19 and J is TRBJ2-7; tentatively, D is TRBD1 (7 bases). This CDR3 spans 13 amino acids. V was trimmed by 5 bases and J by 1 base, leaving 9 bases between them. The germline gives CDR1 LNHDA, CDR2 SQIVND (reference sequence). CDR3 protein: CASSAGQSYEQYF. The CDR3 coding sequence is TGTGCCAGTAGTGCGGGACAGTCCTACGAGCAGTACTTC. The whole variable domain, remainder taken from reference TRBV19 and TRBJ2-7, is DGGITQSPKYLFRKEGQNVTLSCEQNLNHDAMYWYRQDPGQGLRLIYYSQIVNDFQKGDIAEGYSVSREKKESFPLTVTSAQKNPTAFYLCASSAGQSYEQYFGPGTRLTVT.

This clonotype was observed at least ten times. The CDR3 protein is CAWSGAGDTQYF. Here the CDR3 DNA reads TGTGCCTGGAGTGGAGCGGGAGATACGCAGTATTTT. V gene TRBV30 combines with J gene TRBJ2-3, with TRBD2 as a possible D gene (6 bases). Germline assignment: CDR1 GTSNPN and CDR2 SVGIG (reference sequence). Trimming removed 1 base from V and 5 bases from J, with 7 bases in between. This CDR3 region has 12 residues.

This chain connects TRBV20-1 to TRBJ1-2; D is uncertain. Looked up from germline, CDR1 is DFQATT and CDR2 is SNEGSKA (reference sequence). V was clipped by 2 bases and J by 4 bases, with 8 bases between them. The CDR3 sequence is 12 residues long. The CDR3 is CSARQQIYGYTF. In DNA, the CDR3 is TGCAGTGCTAGACAACAGATCTATGGCTACACCTTC.

In regard to this clonotype: The junction does not match germline at one end; this may be a read error. The chain is built from TRBV20-1 and TRBJ1-1, with a weak D call TRBD1 (6 bases). The CDR3 has 18 residues. The germline CDR1 and CDR2 sequences are DFQATT and SNEGSKA (reference sequence). The CDR3 sequence: CSARDPEGQGFMNAEAFF. CDR3 DNA: TGCAGTGCTAGAGATCCGGAAGGGCAGGGGTTCATGAACGCTGAAGCTTTCTTT.

V is TRBV15 and J is TRBJ1-6; a weak D match, TRBD1 (5 bases). The CDR3 has 16 amino acids. Germline CDR1 and CDR2: LNHNV and YYDKDF (reference sequence). V lost 6 bases and J lost 7, with 19 bases in between. The CDR3 is CATSTNGRGGNSPLHF. The DNA for the CDR3 is TGTGCCACCAGTACCAACGGGAGGGGAGGGAATTCACCCCTCCACTTT.